These T cell receptor beta chains were read from a single sample in a study of cytomegalovirus exposure and HLA in healthy donors. Using immunoSEQ multiplex PCR, the repertoire was profiled, and TCRdb retains in-frame clones only, with some absent. The table lists some 150,000 clones, more than 65% of them singletons. Sequencing was carried out using PBMCs. The origin of the receptors is a man in his thirties or forties in good health and CMV-seropositive. The CDR3 runs from the conserved cysteine through the conserved F or W. The order of the fields is CDR3 DNA, CDR3 protein, J gene, V gene, clone size, D gene. D genes are given only for firm matches. Only some rows state a clone size, as once, few, many or a class for expanded clones.

cdr3_nt: TGTGCCAGCAGTTTTATGGCCTATGGCTACACCTTC; cdr3_aa: CASSFMAYGYTF; j_call: TRBJ1-2; v_call: TRBV28; clone_size: -; d_call: -
cdr3_nt: TGTGCCAGCAGTTCCAGGGATTACGAGCAGTACTTC; cdr3_aa: CASSSRDYEQYF; j_call: TRBJ2-7; v_call: TRBV28; clone_size: -; d_call: -
cdr3_nt: TGCAGCTTGGAGGACGGACAAGAGACCCAGTACTTC; cdr3_aa: CSLEDGQETQYF; j_call: TRBJ2-5; v_call: TRBV29-1; clone_size: -; d_call: -
cdr3_nt: TGTGCCAGCAGCTTGGAGCTAAACATTCAGTACTTC; cdr3_aa: CASSLELNIQYF; j_call: TRBJ2-4; v_call: TRBV7-2; clone_size: -; d_call: -
cdr3_nt: TGTGCCAGTAGTGACAGGGGGCAGGCTGGGGCCAACGTCCTGACTTTC; cdr3_aa: CASSDRGQAGANVLTF; j_call: TRBJ2-6; v_call: TRBV19; clone_size: -; d_call: TRBD1
cdr3_nt: TGTGCCAGCTCACCTTCGACTAGCGGGATAGAGCAGTTCTTC; cdr3_aa: CASSPSTSGIEQFF; j_call: TRBJ2-1; v_call: TRBV18; clone_size: -; d_call: TRBD2
cdr3_nt: TGTGCCAGCAGCTCCGCCCCGGACAGAGGAGTGGAGACCCAGTACTTC; cdr3_aa: CASSSAPDRGVETQYF; j_call: TRBJ2-5; v_call: TRBV5-4; clone_size: -; d_call: -
cdr3_nt: TGTGCCAGCAGCTTGTCGACAGGCACTAATTCACCCCTCCACTTT; cdr3_aa: CASSLSTGTNSPLHF; j_call: TRBJ1-6; v_call: TRBV5-4; clone_size: -; d_call: -
cdr3_nt: TGTGCCAGCAGCGCCCGCCGCGAGGGAGAATCAGGGGAGCTGTTTTTT; cdr3_aa: CASSARREGESGELFF; j_call: TRBJ2-2; v_call: TRBV7-9; clone_size: -; d_call: -
cdr3_nt: TGTGCCAGCAGTTCCCTCCAAATCGGTGTGATTCTAGCGGGGATCACGAACACCGGGGAGCTGTTTTTT; cdr3_aa: CASSSLQIGVILAGITNTGELFF; j_call: TRBJ2-2; v_call: TRBV28; clone_size: -; d_call: TRBD2
cdr3_nt: TGTGCCAGCAGCCCAGGGGGACAGGTGAACACCGGGGAGCTGTTTTTT; cdr3_aa: CASSPGGQVNTGELFF; j_call: TRBJ2-2; v_call: TRBV7-9; clone_size: -; d_call: TRBD1
cdr3_nt: TGTGCCAGTAGTATACTGGGGACTATAGACTATAGCAATCAGCCCCAGCATTTT; cdr3_aa: CASSILGTIDYSNQPQHF; j_call: TRBJ1-5; v_call: TRBV19; clone_size: -; d_call: -
cdr3_nt: TGTGCCAGCAGTGAAGGTGGACTCACCGCCGGGGAGACCCAGTACTTC; cdr3_aa: CASSEGGLTAGETQYF; j_call: TRBJ2-5; v_call: TRBV2; clone_size: -; d_call: -
cdr3_nt: TGTGCCAGCAGTCCGGGGGACAGGGGGGGGTCACCCCTCCACTTT; cdr3_aa: CASSPGDRGGSPLHF; j_call: TRBJ1-6; v_call: TRBV27; clone_size: -; d_call: TRBD1
cdr3_nt: TGTGCCAGCAGCTTAGGCGGGGGACAGGGAGCCTACGAGCAGTACTTC; cdr3_aa: CASSLGGGQGAYEQYF; j_call: TRBJ2-7; v_call: TRBV11-3; clone_size: -; d_call: TRBD1
cdr3_nt: TGTGCCACCAGTTCGATACGGTCCCGCGGCGGGGAGCTGTTTTTT; cdr3_aa: CATSSIRSRGGELFF; j_call: TRBJ2-2; v_call: TRBV15; clone_size: -; d_call: -
cdr3_nt: TGTGCCAGCTCACCCCAGGGTCTGGACAACACCATATATTTT; cdr3_aa: CASSPQGLDNTIYF; j_call: TRBJ1-3; v_call: TRBV18; clone_size: few; d_call: -
cdr3_nt: TGTGCCAGTAGCCCCCCCGGGGAGTCTTATGGCTACACCTTC; cdr3_aa: CASSPPGESYGYTF; j_call: TRBJ1-2; v_call: TRBV19; clone_size: -; d_call: -
cdr3_nt: TGTGCCGGCAGTGAATTATTGGAGTCTAGCGAGCAGTACTTC; cdr3_aa: CAGSELLESSEQYF; j_call: TRBJ2-7; v_call: TRBV25-1; clone_size: -; d_call: -
cdr3_nt: TGCGCCAGCAGCCAAGGTTGGACAGGGAACGAGCAGTACTTC; cdr3_aa: CASSQGWTGNEQYF; j_call: TRBJ2-7; v_call: TRBV4-3; clone_size: -; d_call: TRBD1
cdr3_nt: TGTGCCAGCAGTGCACAGGGGGAAAGGAATCAGCCCCAGCATTTT; cdr3_aa: CASSAQGERNQPQHF; j_call: TRBJ1-5; v_call: TRBV6-5; clone_size: -; d_call: TRBD1
cdr3_nt: TGCGCCAGCAGCCCCTGGGTAGGGGTAACCGGGGAGCTGTTTTTT; cdr3_aa: CASSPWVGVTGELFF; j_call: TRBJ2-2; v_call: TRBV5-1; clone_size: -; d_call: -
cdr3_nt: TGTGCCACCAGCAGTATAGGGGCCCACGAGCAGTACTTC; cdr3_aa: CATSSIGAHEQYF; j_call: TRBJ2-7; v_call: TRBV15; clone_size: -; d_call: -
cdr3_nt: TGTGCCAGCAGGGACAGATTCACAGATACGCAGTATTTT; cdr3_aa: CASRDRFTDTQYF; j_call: TRBJ2-3; v_call: TRBV6-6; clone_size: few; d_call: -
cdr3_nt: TGTGCCAGCAGCTTAGTTCCTAGCGGGTCCCACGAGCAGTACTTC; cdr3_aa: CASSLVPSGSHEQYF; j_call: TRBJ2-7; v_call: TRBV7-6; clone_size: few; d_call: TRBD2
cdr3_nt: TGCGCCAGCAGTTATCCAAATACGCAGTATTTT; cdr3_aa: CASSYPNTQYF; j_call: TRBJ2-3; v_call: TRBV28; clone_size: -; d_call: -
cdr3_nt: TGCGCCAGCAGTGCAGGGGGCTCGTCGAGGGCCGGGGAGCTGTTTTTT; cdr3_aa: CASSAGGSSRAGELFF; j_call: TRBJ2-2; v_call: TRBV5-1; clone_size: -; d_call: TRBD1
cdr3_nt: TGTGCCAGCAACCCGCCCCGGGACTCACTCACAGATACGCAGTATTTT; cdr3_aa: CASNPPRDSLTDTQYF; j_call: TRBJ2-3; v_call: TRBV28; clone_size: -; d_call: -
cdr3_nt: TGCAGCGTGCTTCGGGGGGCCAACACCGGGGAGCTGTTTTTT; cdr3_aa: CSVLRGANTGELFF; j_call: TRBJ2-2; v_call: TRBV29-1; clone_size: -; d_call: -
cdr3_nt: TGTGCCAGCATCTTGCCAGGGAGGGACACTGAAGCTTTCTTT; cdr3_aa: CASILPGRDTEAFF; j_call: TRBJ1-1; v_call: TRBV28; clone_size: -; d_call: -
cdr3_nt: TGTGCCAGCAGCCAAGATTGGGCGTTTCGGCAGGGATTTTTGGAAGATAATCAGCCCCAGCATTTT; cdr3_aa: CASSQDWAFRQGFLEDNQPQHF; j_call: TRBJ1-5; v_call: TRBV4-2; clone_size: -; d_call: -
cdr3_nt: TGCGCCAGCAGCCAAGTGCGATTCGAGTCGCCCCTCCACTTT; cdr3_aa: CASSQVRFESPLHF; j_call: TRBJ1-6; v_call: TRBV4-3; clone_size: -; d_call: -
cdr3_nt: TGTGCCAGTAGTCTGGGCGTTCAGCCCCAGCATTTT; cdr3_aa: CASSLGVQPQHF; j_call: TRBJ1-5; v_call: TRBV19; clone_size: -; d_call: -
cdr3_nt: TGTGCCAGTAGTATAGATATCACGGGTGTCGGCACTGAAGCTTTCTTT; cdr3_aa: CASSIDITGVGTEAFF; j_call: TRBJ1-1; v_call: TRBV19; clone_size: once; d_call: -
cdr3_nt: TGTGCCAGCAGTGAACAGGGAAACCGGGAGCCCCAGCATTTT; cdr3_aa: CASSEQGNREPQHF; j_call: TRBJ1-5; v_call: TRBV5-6; clone_size: few; d_call: -
cdr3_nt: TGCGCCAGCAGCTTGCCGGCGAGCGCCGGGGAGCTGTTTTTT; cdr3_aa: CASSLPASAGELFF; j_call: TRBJ2-2; v_call: TRBV5-1; clone_size: few; d_call: -
cdr3_nt: TGCGCCAGCCAGGGGGCGAGCACCGGGGAGCTGTTTTTT; cdr3_aa: CASQGASTGELFF; j_call: TRBJ2-2; v_call: TRBV5-1; clone_size: few; d_call: TRBD1